Each of the 7 T cell receptor beta chains below was sequenced from the same sample in a study of vaccination effects on CD4 cells after COVID-19. Which antigens these TCRs recognize remains unknown. Assay: immunoSEQ multiplex PCR; the TCRdb copy retains only in-frame clones and omits some. The data hold 23,000 or so clones, with roughly 76% observed a single time. Before sequencing, viral peptide pools were used by the ViraFEST assay to expand antigen-specific CD4+ T cells. The culture ran for about 11 days, and then CD4+ T cells were isolated. All participants had two doses of either the BNT162b2 or mRNA-1273 vaccine. The sequenced sample was CD4+ T cells from PBMCs cultured with SARS-CoV-2 spike peptides, obtained after COVID-19 vaccination. These TCRs come from a human donor who received a COVID-19 vaccine. Some clones in this sample may be carry-over from other donors' samples.

This chain uses TRBV6-5 with TRBJ2-5; possibly TRBD1 or TRBD2 for D (5 bases each). The CDR3 contains 13 residues. V lost 8 bases and J 2 bases, leaving 12 bases between the germline ends. Germline CDR1 is MNHEY and CDR2 is SVGAGI. DNA for the CDR3: TGTGCCAGCGTTATGTGGGGGCAAGAGACCCAGTACTTC. Residues: CASVMWGQETQYF.

CDR3: CASSGTGYEKLFF. The DNA for the CDR3 is TGTGCCAGCAGTGGGACAGGGTACGAAAAACTGTTTTTT. V gene TRBV28 combines with J gene TRBJ1-4, with 9 bases identical to TRBD1. The CDR3 is 13 residues long. From germline, CDR1 is MDHEN and CDR2 SYDVKM. Unmatched junction bases numbered 3, after V lost 5 bases and J lost 8 bases.

CDR3 sequence: CASSGQGNTGELFF. As DNA, the CDR3 is TGTGCCAGCAGTGGACAGGGGAACACCGGGGAGCTGTTTTTT. The chain has TRBV6-4 and TRBJ2-2; 7 bases are a match to TRBD1. V was pared by 4 bases and J by 1 base, with 0 bases of the junction left unmatched. Germline CDR1 is MRHNA and CDR2 is SNTAGT. The CDR3 loop spans 14 amino acids.

This clone is deemed medium-sized. Other DNA sequences of this sample code for an identical CDR3. The chain carries TRBV5-1 and TRBJ2-3, with a weak D call TRBD2 (6 bases). The CDR3 extends over 13 amino acids. Trimming shortened V by 0 bases and J by 5 bases, and 7 bases separated the two germline ends. Per the germline V gene, CDR1 is SGHRS and CDR2 is YFSETQ. This CDR3 is CASSLAGEDTQYF. Here the CDR3 DNA reads TGCGCCAGCAGCTTGGCGGGGGAAGATACGCAGTATTTT.

The gene calls are TRBV7-9 and TRBJ1-6; D is ambiguous. Germline loops: CDR1 SEHNR, CDR2 FQNEAQ (reference sequence). Trimming shortened V by 0 bases and J by 7 bases, and 4 bases separated the two germline ends. The CDR3 extends over 13 amino acids. CDR3 nucleotide sequence: TGTGCCAGCAGCTTAGCGGGGAATTCACCCCTCCACTTT. Encoded protein: CASSLAGNSPLHF.

This rearrangement joins TRBV2 to TRBJ2-7; D possibly corresponds to TRBD1 (7 bases). CDR3 length equals 15 residues. V gave up 6 bases and J gave up 4 bases, with 19 bases separating them. Germline V lookup: CDR1 SNHLY, CDR2 FYNNEI. The CDR3 is CASRRTGGEGYEQYV. The CDR3 DNA sequence: TGTGCCAGCAGAAGGACAGGCGGGGAAGGGTACGAGCAGTACGTC.

The chain has TRBV27 and TRBJ1-1; 9 bases fit TRBD1. Trimming cost V 7 bases and J 3 bases; bases outside gene matches: 18. The CDR3 has 18 amino acids. CDR1 and CDR2 from the germline V gene are MNHEY and SMNVEV (reference sequence). For the CDR3, the DNA is TGTGCCAGCATCAAAAGGACAGGGGCGGGGGGTATGGACACTGAAGCTTTCTTT. Protein product: CASIKRTGAGGMDTEAFF.